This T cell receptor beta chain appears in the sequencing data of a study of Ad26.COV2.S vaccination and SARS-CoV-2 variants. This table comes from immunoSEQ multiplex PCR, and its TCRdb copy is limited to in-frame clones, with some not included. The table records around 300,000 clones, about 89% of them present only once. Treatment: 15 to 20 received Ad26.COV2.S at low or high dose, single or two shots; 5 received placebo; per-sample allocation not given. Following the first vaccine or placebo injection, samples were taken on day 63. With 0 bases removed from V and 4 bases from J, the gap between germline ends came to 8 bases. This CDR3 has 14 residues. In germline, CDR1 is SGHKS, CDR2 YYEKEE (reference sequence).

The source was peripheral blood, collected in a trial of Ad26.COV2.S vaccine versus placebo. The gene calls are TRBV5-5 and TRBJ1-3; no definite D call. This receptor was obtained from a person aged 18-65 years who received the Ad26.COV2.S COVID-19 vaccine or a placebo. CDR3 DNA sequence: TGTGCCAGCAGCTTGGGGGTTTCAGGAAACACCATATATTTT. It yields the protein CASSLGVSGNTIYF. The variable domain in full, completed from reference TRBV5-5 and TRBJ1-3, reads DAGVTQSPTHLIKTRGQQVTLRCSPISGHKSVSWYQQVLGQGPQFIFQYYEKEERGRGNFPDRFSARQFPNYSSELNVNALLLGDSALYLCASSLGVSGNTIYFGEGSWLTVV.